The 13 T cell receptor beta chains in this list originate from one sample, sequenced in a study of patients and donors after allogeneic stem cell transplantation (dated by TCRdb to the early 2020s). Libraries were prepared through RT-PCR. The reads were generated on a NextSeq 550. TCRdb itself trimmed the public reads at Q25 with fastp, ran MiXCR and retained productive beta chains. Rows with one shared CDR3 protein collapse into an entry with the most common genes and DNA. The sample table lists 150,000 to 200,000 distinct CDR3 sequences, over 25% of them with a count of one. The leading ten clones occupy less than 3.5% of the sample. Sequencing was carried out using blood, either unsorted or a sorted T cell fraction (not recorded which). The receptors were sampled from a human donor who was either an allogeneic HSCT recipient or a stem cell or donor lymphocyte infusion donor (not recorded which). It is not recorded whose cells these are; they may come from a transplant donor.

In this sample, this clonotype turned up a few times. This chain links TRBV21-1 with TRBJ2-5; the D segment call TRBD2 is taken from the table without a DNA check. TRBV21-1 is designated a pseudogene. The CDR3 contains 20 residues. The CDR3 coding sequence is TGTGCCAGCAGCAATGGGTCCAGTCCAGGGAGATCAGCGGTCCAAGAGACCCAGTACTTC. Translating gives CASSNGSSPGRSAVQETQYF.

The rearrangement links TRBV4-1 to TRBJ2-2, with 8 bases identical to TRBD1. Per the germline V gene, CDR1 is MGHRA and CDR2 is YSYEKL. J lost 5 bases, V lost 1 base, and 0 bases had no gene match. The CDR3 has 14 residues. CDR3 in amino acids: CASSQGTGTGELFF. CDR3 in DNA: TGCGCCAGCAGCCAAGGGACAGGGACCGGGGAGCTGTTTTTT.

This clonotype was detected ten times or more. V gene TRBV27 combines with J gene TRBJ1-2; D is uncertain. Trimming removed 5 bases from V and 4 bases from J, with 17 bases in between. The CDR3 totals 15 residues. Germline V gives CDR1 MNHEY, CDR2 SMNVEV (reference sequence). This CDR3 reads CASSPGRPQSYGYTF. CDR3 nucleotides: TGTGCCAGCAGTCCTGGACGGCCGCAAAGCTATGGCTACACCTTC.

The sample holds a few counts of this clonotype. In nucleotides, the CDR3 is TGTGCCAGCTCCCCTCCCGGGAGACACTACGAGCAGTACTTC. Its translation is CASSPPGRHYEQYF. The chain combines TRBV18 with TRBJ2-7; possible D gene TRBD2, 6 bases. Germline V CDR1 and CDR2: KGHSH, LQKENI. V was clipped by 6 bases and J by 3 bases, with 15 bases between them. There are 14 residues in the CDR3.

The V gene is TRBV7-2, the J gene TRBJ1-4; 7 bases fit TRBD1. The V and J ends lost 6 bases and 0 bases, in that order; junction bases with no gene match: 4. The CDR3 consists of 15 residues. Germline V lookup: CDR1 SGHTA, CDR2 FQGNSA. CDR3 loop: CASRRQGSTNEKLFF. The CDR3 bases are TGTGCCAGCAGAAGACAGGGTTCAACTAATGAAAAACTGTTTTTT.

This clonotype turned up a few times. The chain recombines TRBV15 with TRBJ1-1; perhaps TRBD1 as D (6 bases). CDR3 size: 16 residues. The germline CDR1 and CDR2 sequences are LNHNV and YYDKDF (reference sequence). V lost 0 bases and J lost 5, with 16 bases in between. CDR3 nucleotides: TGTGCCACCAGCAGAGATGGGGGGCTTAAGGGGACTGAAGCTTTCTTT. Translating it yields CATSRDGGLKGTEAFF.

The V call is TRBV13, the J call TRBJ2-7; 9 nucleotides agree with TRBD1. The CDR3 has 14 residues. CDR1 is PRHDT, CDR2 FYEKMQ, per germline (reference sequence). Trimming removed 5 bases from V and 3 bases from J; junction bases left unmatched: 5. The CDR3 loop is CASSRPDRGYEQYF. For the CDR3, the DNA is TGTGCCAGCAGCCGCCCGGACAGGGGCTACGAGCAGTACTTC.

This clonotype was detected many times. This chain uses TRBV29-1 with TRBJ1-1, with a possible D match to TRBD1 (6 bases). The CDR3 sequence is 15 residues long. V was clipped by 4 bases and J by 2 bases, with 17 bases between them. The germline CDR1 and CDR2 sequences are SQVTM and ANQGSEA. The CDR3: CSVGHRQVVNTEAFF. CDR3 nucleotide sequence: TGCAGCGTTGGACACCGACAGGTCGTAAACACTGAAGCTTTCTTT. Full variable domain (missing parts from reference TRBV29-1 and TRBJ1-1): SAVISQKPSRDICQRGTSLTIQCQVDSQVTMMFWYRQQPGQSLTLIATANQGSEATYESGFVIDKFPISRPNLTFSTLTVSNMSPEDSSIYLCSVGHRQVVNTEAFFGQGTRLTVV.

V usage is TRBV18 and J usage is TRBJ2-3; perhaps TRBD2 as D (5 bases). CDR1 and CDR2 from the germline V gene are KGHSH and LQKENI. The length of the CDR3 is 15 residues. Trimming cost V 6 bases and J 7 bases, with 20 bases left between them. Written as DNA, the CDR3 is TGTGCCAGCTCCACTAAGGCAAGGGAGCCATATACGCAGTATTTT. Its protein is CASSTKAREPYTQYF.

Many counts were recorded for this clonotype. This CDR3 is CAIKRTVEGYGYTF. In DNA form, the CDR3 reads TGTGCCATCAAAAGGACAGTGGAGGGCTATGGCTACACCTTC. The V call is TRBV10-3, the J call TRBJ1-2, with TRBD1 as a possible D gene (6 bases). CDR1 ENHRY and CDR2 SYGVKD come from the germline V gene. Trimming took off 7 bases at V and 4 bases at J, with 16 bases between the two ends. This CDR3 comprises 14 residues.

J is TRBJ2-5 and V is TRBV4-2; D is possibly TRBD1 (6 bases). V was cut by 0 bases and J by 1 base, with 9 bases left in between. This CDR3 is built from 15 residues. From germline, CDR1 is LGHNA and CDR2 YNFKEQ. The DNA of the CDR3 is TGTGCCAGCAGCCAAGACGTACAGGGCCAAGAGACCCAGTACTTC. Protein sequence: CASSQDVQGQETQYF.

This chain uses TRBV6-5 with TRBJ2-7; the D call may be TRBD1 or TRBD2 (5 bases each). The length of the CDR3 is 13 residues. With 0 bases removed from V and 2 bases from J, the gap between germline ends came to 5 bases. The germline V gene encodes CDR1 MNHEY and CDR2 SVGAGI. CDR3 bases: TGTGCCAGCAGTTACTCGGGGGCCTACGAGCAGTACTTC. It translates to CASSYSGAYEQYF.

The V gene is TRBV28, the J gene TRBJ2-1; 7 bases agree with TRBD1. With V trimmed by 5 bases and J by 3 bases, 13 bases remained unmatched. CDR1 MDHEN and CDR2 SYDVKM come from the germline V gene. This CDR3 contains 17 residues. CDR3 in amino acids: CASSASTTGLHYNEQFF. The CDR3 nucleotides are TGTGCCAGCAGTGCTTCTACGACAGGGCTTCACTACAATGAGCAGTTCTTC. Full variable domain (missing parts from reference TRBV28 and TRBJ2-1): DVKVTQSSRYLVKRTGEKVFLECVQDMDHENMFWYRQDPGLGLRLIYFSYDVKMKEKGDIPEGYSVSREKKERFSLILESASTNQTSMYLCASSASTTGLHYNEQFFGPGTRLTVL.